Shown below are 8 T cell receptor beta chains from a single sample sequenced in a study of metastatic and nonmetastatic thyroid tumors. With MiXCR, TCRdb reprocessed the PCR reads. The sample holds tens of thousands of clones, over 25% seen once. Not a single patient had been given any form of treatment at any point before undergoing thyroid surgery. The sample taken for sequencing was blood. These receptors originate from a male donor with papillary thyroid cancer or a benign thyroid nodule (not recorded which). Some clones in this sample may be carry-over from other donors' samples.

The sample holds a few counts of this clone. An end of the junction differs from the germline gene, which may be a read error. The chain joins TRBV28 to TRBJ1-5; D is uncertain. Germline lookup yields CDR1 MDHEN and CDR2 SYDVKM. The CDR3 consists of 15 residues. The CDR3 is CASSSLFGVYQPQHF. Here the CDR3 DNA reads TGCGCCAGCAGTTCCCTTTTTGGGGTGTATCAGCCCCAGCATTTT.

Remarks on this clone: Sequence at one end of the junction differs from germline and may be a read error. The chain combines TRBV20-1 with TRBJ1-2; the match to TRBD1 covers 9 bases. Germline values: CDR1 DFQATT, CDR2 SNEGSKA (reference sequence). This CDR3 spans 18 amino acids. The CDR3 region has the DNA TGCAGTGCTGAGCCGGGACAGGGCCCCGATATTCCAAACTGTGGCTACACCTTC. Protein: CSAEPGQGPDIPNCGYTF.

This clone was counted many times. V gene TRBV20-1 combines with J gene TRBJ2-3; D gene unclear. Germline V gives CDR1 DFQATT, CDR2 SNEGSKA (reference sequence). V lost 1 base and J 2 bases, leaving 10 bases between the germline ends. This CDR3 comprises 14 residues. The CDR3, as DNA: TGCAGTGCTAGAGTAGGTGGGAACACAGATACGCAGTATTTT. Amino acid sequence: CSARVGGNTDTQYF.

This clone is labeled medium-sized. J is TRBJ1-2 and V is TRBV6-1; 9 bases match TRBD1. J was trimmed by 7 bases and V by 8 bases; bases with no gene match: 11. This CDR3 comprises 14 residues. Germline assignment: CDR1 MNHNS and CDR2 SASEGT. CDR3 in amino acids: CASATGGEVRGYTF. The CDR3 DNA sequence: TGTGCCAGCGCCACAGGGGGCGAAGTCCGTGGCTACACCTTC.

At least ten counts were recorded for this clone. V is TRBV28 and J is TRBJ1-1; no firm D call. CDR3 size: 13 residues. Trimming stripped 5 bases from V and 8 bases from J, with 15 bases between. The germline V gene has CDR1 MDHEN and CDR2 SYDVKM. CDR3 DNA: TGTGCCAGCAGTGTTCCGGGTTTCCTAGAAGCTTTCTTT. Translating it yields CASSVPGFLEAFF.

This clone was seen ten or more times. The J gene is TRBJ1-6, the V gene TRBV7-3, with no clear D. V shed 1 base and J shed 10 bases, with 14 bases lying between them. The CDR3 runs 15 residues. Germline V gives CDR1 SGHTA, CDR2 FQGTGA. The CDR3 coding sequence is TGTGCCAGCAGCTTAAGTGCGGGGATTGGGTCACCCCTCCACTTT. It translates to CASSLSAGIGSPLHF.

This clone occurred many times. The J gene is TRBJ2-3, the V gene TRBV7-8, with 14 nucleotides matching TRBD2. CDR1 is SGHVS and CDR2 is FQNEAQ in the germline V gene. There are 17 residues in the CDR3. V shed 1 base, J shed 4 bases, and the junction held 4 bases outside the gene matches. The CDR3 spells CASSLGLAGGQADTQYF. For the CDR3, the DNA is TGTGCCAGCAGCTTAGGACTAGCGGGAGGGCAGGCAGATACGCAGTATTTT.

This clone came up many times. A read error may be the cause here, since a much bigger clone is one base away. The chain employs TRBV12-3 or TRBV12-4 and TRBJ1-5; 7 nucleotides align to TRBD1. The CDR3 loop spans 14 amino acids. Trimming cost V 11 bases and J 6 bases; bases outside gene matches: 13. CDR3 DNA: TGTGCCCGCGCGTCAGGGGGTTTATTTCAGCCCCAGCATTTT. Translated, it gives CARASGGLFQPQHF.